These 5 T cell receptor beta chains came from one sample sequenced in a study of blood T cell repertoires in COVID-19. Sequencing was performed with immunoSEQ multiplex PCR; in TCRdb, only in-frame clones are kept and a portion is missing. The sample consists of approximately 50,000 clones, approximately 85% of them appearing once. The sequencing sample was made of peripheral blood. Receptor source: a woman of 80 years or more with COVID-19, enrolled during active disease.

The rearrangement uses TRBV5-4 and TRBJ2-5; 11 bases fit TRBD1. Unmatched junction bases numbered 5, after V lost 5 bases and J lost 2 bases. The germline V gene has CDR1 SGHNT and CDR2 YYREEE (reference sequence). The CDR3 consists of 15 residues. In DNA form, the CDR3 reads TGTGCCAGCAGAATCGGACAGGGGGCACAAGAGACCCAGTACTTC. Protein sequence: CASRIGQGAQETQYF. The full variable domain, rest sourced from reference TRBV5-4 and TRBJ2-5, is ETGVTQSPTHLIKTRGQQVTLRCSSQSGHNTVSWYQQALGQGPQFIFQYYREEENGRGNFPPRFSGLQFPNYSSELNVNALELDDSALYLCASRIGQGAQETQYFGPGTRLLVL.

The DNA of the CDR3 is TGTGCCAGTAGAAATGGAGGGACAGGGGGCGCGACCCATGAGCAGTTCTTC. Translation gives CASRNGGTGGATHEQFF. This chain connects TRBV19 to TRBJ2-1, with TRBD1 matching over 12 bases. CDR1 is LNHDA, CDR2 SQIVND, per germline (reference sequence). J was trimmed by 8 bases and V by 6 bases; bases with no gene match: 14. The CDR3 length is 17 residues.

This clone has a single count. This chain connects TRBV7-2 to TRBJ2-7, with TRBD2 matching over 8 bases. CDR1 and CDR2 from the germline V gene are SGHTA and FQGNSA. The V segment lost 6 bases and the J segment 9 bases; nucleotides outside the gene matches: 13. This CDR3 is built from 14 residues. CDR3 in amino acids: CASREDPGGPRQYF. CDR3 nucleotides: TGTGCCAGCAGGGAGGATCCGGGGGGGCCCCGGCAGTACTTC. The full variable domain, its missing parts supplied by reference TRBV7-2 and TRBJ2-7, is GAGVSQSPSNKVTEKGKDVELRCDPISGHTALYWYRQSLGQGLEFLIYFQGNSAPDKSGLPSDRFSAERTGGSVSTLTIQRTQQEDSAVYLCASREDPGGPRQYFGPGTRLTVT.

The V gene is TRBV6-5, the J gene TRBJ2-3; 8 bases match TRBD2. The CDR3 runs 15 residues. Per germline, CDR1 MNHEY and CDR2 SVGAGI. Losses at the gene ends were 4 bases for V and 5 bases for J; bases not matched to a gene: 8. The CDR3 region has the DNA TGTGCCAGCAGTTCATCGGGACTAGGAAGAGATACGCAGTATTTT. It yields the protein CASSSSGLGRDTQYF.

This clone was picked up a small number of times. The chain uses TRBV7-2 and TRBJ1-5; 9 bases map to TRBD1. Unmatched junction bases numbered 4, after V lost 5 bases and J lost 5 bases. The germline V gene has CDR1 SGHTA and CDR2 FQGNSA. The length of the CDR3 is 14 residues. The CDR3 DNA reads as TGTGCCAGCAGCATAAGACAGGGGGATCAGCCCCAGCATTTT. This translates into CASSIRQGDQPQHF.